A single sample is the source of the 8 T cell receptor beta chains below, sequenced in a study of T cell repertoires in aging, cancer and after chemotherapy (dated by TCRdb to about 2019). TCRdb lists the instrument as Illumina MiSeq. Using a mixed TRB-A/B primer pool, multiplex touch-down PCR amplified rearranged TRB sequences covering the V, D and J segments. The public reads were reanalyzed by TCRdb: fastp trimming at Q25, MiXCR alignment, in-frame beta chains only. Each entry is one CDR3 protein sequence, shown with its most common DNA and genes. The sample table shows around 2,700 distinct CDR3 sequences, and 25% to 30% are seen once. The ten largest clones add up to nearly 9% of the sample. TCR beta rearrangements were amplified from genomic DNA extracted from peripheral blood rather than from sorted cells or RNA. Sequenced: blood. The receptors come from a human donor with a solid tumor.

The chain links TRBV30 to TRBJ1-5; D is ambiguous. Trimming removed 3 bases from V and 6 bases from J, with 12 bases in between. Germline loops: CDR1 GTSNPN, CDR2 SVGIG (reference sequence). The CDR3 consists of 13 residues. CDR3 protein: CAWRGRGRQPQHF. Written as DNA, the CDR3 is TGTGCCTGGAGGGGGAGAGGACGTCAGCCCCAGCATTTT.

This rearrangement joins TRBV29-1 to TRBJ1-2; D remains ambiguous. CDR1 is SQVTM and CDR2 is ANQGSEA in the germline V gene. The CDR3 runs to 13 residues. This CDR3 reads CIAEQSAEYGYTF. The CDR3 nucleotides read TGCATTGCGGAGCAGTCTGCGGAGTATGGCTACACCTTC.

The chain combines TRBV19 with TRBJ2-1, with 12 bases aligning to TRBD2. Germline V gene lookup returns CDR1 LNHDA and CDR2 SQIVND (reference sequence). The CDR3 loop spans 15 amino acids. V lost 3 bases and J lost 8; bases outside the gene matches: 5. CDR3 sequence reads: CASSMTSGGFDEQFF. The CDR3, as DNA: TGTGCCAGTAGTATGACTAGCGGGGGTTTCGATGAGCAGTTCTTC. Full variable domain (outside the CDR3, taken from reference TRBV19 and TRBJ2-1): DGGITQSPKYLFRKEGQNVTLSCEQNLNHDAMYWYRQDPGQGLRLIYYSQIVNDFQKGDIAEGYSVSREKKESFPLTVTSAQKNPTAFYLCASSMTSGGFDEQFFGPGTRLTVL.

This clonotype was seen a single time. V gene TRBV20-1 combines with J gene TRBJ2-6, with D tentatively TRBD1 (5 bases). V lost 7 bases and J lost 0, with 16 bases in between. This CDR3 is built from 16 residues. Germline-derived CDR1 and CDR2 are DFQATT and SNEGSKA (reference sequence). The CDR3 spells CSVDQGTNSGANVLTF. CDR3 sequence (DNA): TGCAGTGTGGACCAGGGCACCAACTCTGGGGCCAACGTCCTGACTTTC.

The rearrangement uses TRBV7-2 and TRBJ2-2, with TRBD2 matching over 9 bases. This CDR3 contains 14 residues. CDR1 and CDR2 (germline): SGHTA, FQGNSA. J lost 7 bases, V lost 4 bases, and 4 bases had no gene match. Written as DNA, the CDR3 is TGTGCCAGCAGCTCGGAGCGGGGGGTCGGGGAGCTGTTTTTT. It yields the protein CASSSERGVGELFF.

This chain uses TRBV12-3 or TRBV12-4 with TRBJ1-2, with D possibly TRBD1 on 5 matching bases. The CDR3 covers 13 residues. Trimming removed 5 bases at V and 7 bases at J, with 14 bases between. This chain's CDR3 is CASSRGSDGGYTF. The DNA for the CDR3 is TGTGCCAGCAGTCGGGGGTCAGACGGTGGCTACACCTTC.

The J gene is TRBJ1-2, the V gene TRBV24-1; D perhaps matches TRBD1 (5 bases). CDR1 and CDR2 from the germline V gene are KGHDR and SFDVKD. This CDR3 is built from 14 residues. Trimming left V 4 bases short and J 4 bases short, with 12 bases between. The DNA of the CDR3 is TGTGCCACCAGTGAGTCCGACAGAATCTATGGCTACACCTTC. It yields the protein CATSESDRIYGYTF.

As for this clonotype: Germline and junction disagree at one end, which may indicate a read error. The CDR3 sequence: CSSSSPQRGGTEAFF. The CDR3 nucleotides are TGTTCCAGCAGCTCACCCCAGAGGGGCGGCACTGAAGCTTTCTTT. V gene TRBV6-6 combines with J gene TRBJ1-1; maybe TRBD1 (5 bases). The CDR3 is made up of 15 amino acids. The V gene's germline CDR1 is MNHNY and CDR2 SVGAGI (reference sequence).